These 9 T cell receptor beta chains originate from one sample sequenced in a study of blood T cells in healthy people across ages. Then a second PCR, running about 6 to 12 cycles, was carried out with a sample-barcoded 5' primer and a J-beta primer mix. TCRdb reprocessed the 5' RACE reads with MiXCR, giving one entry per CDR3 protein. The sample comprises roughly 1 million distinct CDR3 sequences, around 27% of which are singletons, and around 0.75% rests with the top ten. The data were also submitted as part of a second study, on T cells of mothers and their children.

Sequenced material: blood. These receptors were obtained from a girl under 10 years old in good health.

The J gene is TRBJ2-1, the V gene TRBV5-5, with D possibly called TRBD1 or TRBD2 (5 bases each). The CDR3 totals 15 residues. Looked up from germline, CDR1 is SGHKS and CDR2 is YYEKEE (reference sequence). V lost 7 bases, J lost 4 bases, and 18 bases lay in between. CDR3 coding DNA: TGTGCCAGCTTTCTTGGGACCAGATTTTACAATGAGCAGTTCTTC. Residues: CASFLGTRFYNEQFF.

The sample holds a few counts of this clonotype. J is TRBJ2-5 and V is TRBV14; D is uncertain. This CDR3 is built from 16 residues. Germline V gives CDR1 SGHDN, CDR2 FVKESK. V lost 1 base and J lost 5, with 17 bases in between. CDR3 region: CASSQVFRAGSETQYF. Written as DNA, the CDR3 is TGTGCCAGCAGCCAAGTCTTTCGTGCCGGTTCGGAGACCCAGTACTTC.

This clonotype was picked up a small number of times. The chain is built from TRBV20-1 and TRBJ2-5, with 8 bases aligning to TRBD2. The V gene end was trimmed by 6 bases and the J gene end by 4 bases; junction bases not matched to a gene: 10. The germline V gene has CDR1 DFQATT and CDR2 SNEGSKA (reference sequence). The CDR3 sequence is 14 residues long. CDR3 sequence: CSATSDGRGETQYF. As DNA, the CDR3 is TGCAGTGCGACCTCGGACGGGAGGGGAGAGACCCAGTACTTC.

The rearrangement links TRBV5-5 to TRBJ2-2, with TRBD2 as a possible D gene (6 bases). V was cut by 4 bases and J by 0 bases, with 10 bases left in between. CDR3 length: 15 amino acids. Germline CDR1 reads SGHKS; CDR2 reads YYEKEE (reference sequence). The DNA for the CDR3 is TGTGCCAGCAGCATCGGGACTGCGAACACCGGGGAGCTGTTTTTT. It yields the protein CASSIGTANTGELFF.

CDR3 sequence (DNA): TGTGCCAGCAGTTTAAACGGACTAGTATCCCAATGGGAGCAGTTCTTC. Residues: CASSLNGLVSQWEQFF. The rearrangement links TRBV28 to TRBJ2-1, with 7 bases fitting TRBD2. The V gene's germline CDR1 is MDHEN and CDR2 SYDVKM. V trimming: 2 bases; J trimming: 10 bases; junction bases outside the gene matches: 14. The CDR3 consists of 16 residues.

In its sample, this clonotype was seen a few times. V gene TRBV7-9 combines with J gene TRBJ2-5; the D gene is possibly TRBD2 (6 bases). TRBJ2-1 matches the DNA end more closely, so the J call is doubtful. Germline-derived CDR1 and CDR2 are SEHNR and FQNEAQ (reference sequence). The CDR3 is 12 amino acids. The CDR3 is CASSLLAMEQFF. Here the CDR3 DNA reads TGTGCCAGCAGTTTACTAGCTATGGAGCAGTTCTTC.

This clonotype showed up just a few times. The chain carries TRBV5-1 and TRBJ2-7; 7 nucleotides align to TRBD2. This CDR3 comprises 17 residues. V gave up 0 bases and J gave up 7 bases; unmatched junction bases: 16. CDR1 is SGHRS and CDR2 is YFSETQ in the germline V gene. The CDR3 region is CASSLEIVVGGPREQYF. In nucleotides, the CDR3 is TGCGCCAGCAGCTTGGAGATCGTCGTGGGAGGGCCTCGGGAGCAGTACTTC.

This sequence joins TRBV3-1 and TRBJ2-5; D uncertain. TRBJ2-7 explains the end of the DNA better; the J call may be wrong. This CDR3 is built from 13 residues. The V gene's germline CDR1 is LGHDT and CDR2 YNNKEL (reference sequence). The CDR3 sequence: CASSPFDGYEQYF. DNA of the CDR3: TGTGCCAGCAGCCCCTTCGACGGTTACGAGCAGTACTTC.

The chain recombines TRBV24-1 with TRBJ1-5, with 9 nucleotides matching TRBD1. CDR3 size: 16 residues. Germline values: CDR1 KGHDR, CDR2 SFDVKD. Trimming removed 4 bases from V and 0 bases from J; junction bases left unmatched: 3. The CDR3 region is CATSEGQGFSNQPQHF. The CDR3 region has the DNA TGTGCCACCAGTGAGGGACAGGGTTTTAGCAATCAGCCCCAGCATTTT.